Below, 21 T cell receptor beta chains from the same sample are listed, as sequenced in a study of blood T cells in healthy people across ages. A second PCR of roughly 6 to 12 cycles used a sample-barcoded 5' primer and a J-beta primer mix. TCRdb redid the calling of the 5' RACE reads with MiXCR, one entry per CDR3 protein. The sample carries fewer than 950,000 distinct CDR3 sequences, less than 70% recorded once. Input material: blood. These receptors were taken from a man older than 75 in good health.

This chain joins TRBV6-1 and TRBJ1-5; D is unresolved. The CDR3 totals 13 residues. The V and J ends lost 7 bases and 7 bases respectively, with 14 bases between them. Germline values: CDR1 MNHNS, CDR2 SASEGT. DNA for the CDR3: TGTGCCAGCACTCTGGGAGGAGACCAGCCCCAGCATTTT. This encodes CASTLGGDQPQHF.

Only a few counts were recorded for this clonotype. The chain links TRBV10-3 to TRBJ2-5; perhaps TRBD2 as D (7 bases). Deletions cut 4 bases from V and 4 bases from J, with 19 bases between. CDR1 is ENHRY, CDR2 SYGVKD, per germline. The CDR3 has 16 residues. Written as DNA, the CDR3 is TGTGCCATCAGTGCATCTAATCGGGGGGCTGGAGAGACCCAGTACTTC. Protein product: CAISASNRGAGETQYF.

The V gene is TRBV15, the J gene TRBJ2-1, with 13 bases identical to TRBD2. Germline-derived CDR1 and CDR2 are LNHNV and YYDKDF (reference sequence). The junction had 10 bases not matched to a gene; V was cut back by 1 base and J by 4 bases. This CDR3 comprises 19 residues. CDR3 DNA: TGTGCCACCAGCAGAGGTCAGAGACTAGCGGGAGGTTATTACAATGAGCAGTTCTTC. This translates into CATSRGQRLAGGYYNEQFF.

CDR3 sequence: CASSLVSGRFYNEQFF. The CDR3 coding sequence is TGTGCCAGCAGCTTAGTTAGCGGGAGATTCTACAATGAGCAGTTCTTC. The V call is TRBV7-9, the J call TRBJ2-1; 9 bases are a match to TRBD2. The V gene end was trimmed by 1 base and the J gene end by 3 bases; junction bases not matched to a gene: 4. The CDR3 totals 16 residues. From germline, CDR1 is SEHNR and CDR2 FQNEAQ (reference sequence).

CDR3 region: CASSVSSGSRGQETQYF. In nucleotides, the CDR3 is TGTGCCAGCAGCGTATCTAGCGGGAGCCGCGGGCAGGAGACCCAGTACTTC. V usage is TRBV9 and J usage is TRBJ2-5; TRBD2 agrees at 10 bases. Trimming removed 1 base from V and 5 bases from J; junction bases left unmatched: 11. Germline CDR1 SGDLS, CDR2 YYNGEE. The CDR3 is 17 amino acids.

The gene calls are TRBV2 and TRBJ2-7, with D perhaps matching TRBD2 (7 bases). This CDR3 spans 13 amino acids. V gave up 6 bases and J gave up 6 bases, with 15 bases separating them. Germline values: CDR1 SNHLY, CDR2 FYNNEI. CDR3 amino acids: CASSAGLGGEQYF. The CDR3 coding sequence is TGTGCCAGCAGCGCCGGACTAGGGGGCGAGCAGTACTTC.

V and J are TRBV18 and TRBJ2-5, with D possibly TRBD1 on 5 matching bases. The tail of the sequence fits TRBJ2-4 better, so the J call may be wrong. Germline V CDR1 and CDR2: KGHSH, LQKENI. The CDR3 extends over 15 amino acids. Here the CDR3 DNA reads TGTGCCAGCTCACCACCCAGGGAAGCCAAAAACATTCAGTACTTC. Translated: CASSPPREAKNIQYF.

This clonotype was observed a handful of times. This chain connects TRBV29-1 to TRBJ1-4; D gene ambiguous. Germline V gene data show CDR1 as SQVTM and CDR2 as ANQGSEA. This CDR3 region has 12 residues. Trimming removed 1 base from V and 8 bases from J, with 8 bases in between. The CDR3 region has the DNA TGCAGCGTTGAAGGTTCGGCGGAAAAACTGTTTTTT. Translation gives CSVEGSAEKLFF.

This clonotype showed up just a few times. V usage is TRBV2 and J usage is TRBJ2-7; no clear D. The CDR3 has 13 amino acids. Between the trimmed V and J ends, which lost 6 bases and 2 bases, there was a span of 11 bases. Germline CDR1 reads SNHLY; CDR2 reads FYNNEI. The CDR3 DNA reads as TGTGCCAGCAGCTCCCTTCTTGCCTACGAGCAGTACTTC. It encodes CASSSLLAYEQYF. Full variable domain (remainder filled in from reference TRBV2 and TRBJ2-7): EPEVTQTPSHQVTQMGQEVILRCVPISNHLYFYWYRQILGQKVEFLVSFYNNEISEKSEIFDDQFSVERPDGSNFTLKIRSTKLEDSAMYFCASSSLLAYEQYFGPGTRLTVT.

The J gene is TRBJ2-5, the V gene TRBV20-1; 13 bases match TRBD2. The better agreement between TRBJ2-7 and the DNA end casts doubt on the J call. Germline CDR1 DFQATT, CDR2 SNEGSKA (reference sequence). This CDR3 contains 13 residues. CDR3: CSTTGLAGNEQYF. The CDR3 DNA reads TGCAGTACCACGGGACTAGCGGGAAACGAGCAGTACTTC.

Remarks on this clonotype: The junction shows a germline mismatch at one end, possibly a read error. The rearrangement uses TRBV7-9 and TRBJ1-1; 7 bases are a match to TRBD1. CDR3 size: 14 residues. Per germline, CDR1 SEHNR and CDR2 FQNEAQ (reference sequence). CDR3 in amino acids: CASSPGQVKTEAFF. For the CDR3, the DNA is TGTGCCAGCAGCCCTGGACAGGTGAAAACTGAAGCTTTCTTT.

Only a few counts were recorded for this clonotype. The rearrangement links TRBV27 to TRBJ2-7; 13 nucleotides agree with TRBD2. The germline gives CDR1 MNHEY, CDR2 SMNVEV (reference sequence). Germline trimming cut 5 bases from V and 3 bases from J; bases unmatched to any gene: 7. This CDR3 comprises 16 residues. CDR3 nucleotides: TGTGCCAGCAGTCTAGGACTAGCGGGGGCCCACTACGAGCAGTACTTC. Protein sequence: CASSLGLAGAHYEQYF.

The V gene is TRBV7-6, the J gene TRBJ1-2; 8 nucleotides align to TRBD1. The V gene's germline CDR1 is SGHVS and CDR2 FNYEAQ. Trimming removed 1 base from V and 4 bases from J; junction bases left unmatched: 5. The CDR3 has 15 residues. CDR3 DNA sequence: TGTGCCAGCAGCTTAGGGACAGGGCCCTTCTATGGCTACACCTTC. This encodes CASSLGTGPFYGYTF.

This clonotype was seen a few times. The V and J genes are TRBV5-1 and TRBJ1-1; D not certain. Germline V lookup: CDR1 SGHRS, CDR2 YFSETQ. The CDR3 runs to 14 residues. Trimming stripped 0 bases from V and 8 bases from J, with 14 bases between. The CDR3 is CASSLDSRTLEAFF. The CDR3 coding sequence is TGCGCCAGCAGCTTGGATAGCAGGACTCTCGAAGCTTTCTTT.

V and J are TRBV20-1 and TRBJ2-1; D gene unclear. Germline CDR1 reads DFQATT; CDR2 reads SNEGSKA (reference sequence). This CDR3 is built from 13 residues. The V end was cut by 0 bases, the J end by 8 bases, with 11 bases between. Here the CDR3 DNA reads TGCAGTGCTAGAGATGTTACTACGGATGAGCAGTTCTTC. Protein product: CSARDVTTDEQFF.

Points on this clonotype: One end of the junction varies from germline; a read error may be responsible. The genes are TRBV28 and TRBJ1-6; D is possibly TRBD1 (5 bases). The CDR3 extends over 13 amino acids. CDR1 is MDHEN, CDR2 SYDVKM, per germline. As DNA, the CDR3 is TGTGCCAGCAATCGACAGCGAAATTCACCCCCCCACTTT. This sequence encodes CASNRQRNSPPHF.

The CDR3 region is CSARPSGYGYTF. Written as DNA, the CDR3 is TGCAGTGCTAGGCCGAGCGGCTATGGCTACACCTTC. V and J are TRBV20-1 and TRBJ1-2, with D hard to call. The V end was cut by 3 bases, the J end by 4 bases, with 9 bases between. CDR3 length equals 12 residues. The V gene's germline CDR1 is DFQATT and CDR2 SNEGSKA (reference sequence).

The V call is TRBV15, the J call TRBJ2-1; 7 nucleotides line up with TRBD2. CDR1 is LNHNV and CDR2 is YYDKDF in the germline V gene (reference sequence). This CDR3 region has 12 residues. V dropped 5 bases and J dropped 11; count of bases not matched to a gene: 6. The CDR3 reads CATSDGRSQQFF. CDR3 sequence (DNA): TGTGCCACCAGCGACGGGAGGTCCCAGCAGTTCTTC.

The V call is TRBV25-1, the J call TRBJ1-4; TRBD1 agrees at 9 bases. V lost 2 bases and J lost 7; bases outside the gene matches: 5. The V gene's germline CDR1 is MGHDK and CDR2 SYGVNS. CDR3 length: 15 residues. CDR3 bases: TGTGCCAGCAGTGAAGCCACAGGGGGCCCTGAAAAACTGTTTTTT. This gives the protein CASSEATGGPEKLFF.

This chain uses TRBV20-1 with TRBJ1-2, with D perhaps matching TRBD1 (6 bases). The germline V gene encodes CDR1 DFQATT and CDR2 SNEGSKA (reference sequence). Trimming took 6 bases from V and 4 from J, leaving 18 bases between them. There are 14 residues in the CDR3. For the CDR3, the DNA is TGCAGTGCCCCGCCGGGACACGTCGGCTATGGCTACACCTTC. Translation: CSAPPGHVGYGYTF.

A note on this clonotype: One end of the junction does not line up with germline, which may come from a read error. The V gene is TRBV4-1, the J gene TRBJ2-7; D remains unclear. The V gene's germline CDR1 is MGHRA and CDR2 YSYEKL. This CDR3 has 16 residues. Written as DNA, the CDR3 is TGCGCCAGCGGCCAAGAGTGGACGAGCAGTACCTACGAGCAGTACTTC. It is translated as CASGQEWTSSTYEQYF.